Below are 32 T cell receptor beta chains sequenced from a single sample in a study of shared clonotypes between healthy human individuals (TCRdb year 2020). The library was prepared using the immunoSEQ multiplex PCR assay. Sourced from immuneACCESS, this table was stored by TCRdb with only in-frame sequences that have V and J called. A share of the clones is absent; for the studies checked, an unresolved V gene accounts for under half, and the remainder has no known explanation. Present in this sample are 2,500,000 or so clones, around nine tenths of which were seen just once. The ten largest clones represent over 0.12% of the sample. The sequenced sample was naive CD4+ T cells sorted from blood. The cell subset or site label for this specimen denotes: CD45RA+ positively selected. The source is a man aged 18-30 years in good health.

This rearrangement joins TRBV9 to TRBJ1-3; possibly TRBD1 for D (6 bases). The CDR3 is 17 residues long. V dropped 3 bases and J dropped 0 bases, with 16 bases sitting between them. From germline, CDR1 is SGDLS and CDR2 YYNGEE. CDR3 DNA: TGTGCCAGCAGCGCCGGGACAAGATTCTACTCTGGAAACACCATATATTTT. It yields the protein CASSAGTRFYSGNTIYF.

The V gene is TRBV5-1, the J gene TRBJ2-5; D is unclear. The V end lost 4 bases, the J end lost 1 base, and 11 bases lay between the germline ends. CDR1 is SGHRS and CDR2 is YFSETQ in the germline V gene. The CDR3 length is 14 residues. The CDR3 is CASSPVGIQETQYF. Written as DNA, the CDR3 is TGCGCCAGCAGCCCCGTGGGGATCCAAGAGACCCAGTACTTC.

The gene calls are TRBV2 and TRBJ2-7, with unresolved D. Germline V gene sequence: CDR1 SNHLY, CDR2 FYNNEI. V was clipped by 5 bases and J by 0 bases, with 14 bases between them. The CDR3 loop spans 15 amino acids. The DNA of the CDR3 is TGTGCCAGCAGTAATCGGGTAGGGTCCTCCTACGAGCAGTACTTC. Translation gives CASSNRVGSSYEQYF. The full variable domain, completed using reference TRBV2 and TRBJ2-7, is EPEVTQTPSHQVTQMGQEVILRCVPISNHLYFYWYRQILGQKVEFLVSFYNNEISEKSEIFDDQFSVERPDGSNFTLKIRSTKLEDSAMYFCASSNRVGSSYEQYFGPGTRLTVT.

The rearrangement uses TRBV28 and TRBJ1-5; D call uncertain. The CDR3 runs 13 residues. In germline, CDR1 is MDHEN, CDR2 SYDVKM. The ends were cut back, 4 bases at V and 12 bases at J, with 16 bases in the middle. CDR3 protein: CASSSDDPRLQHF. CDR3 coding DNA: TGTGCCAGCAGTTCGGACGACCCAAGACTCCAGCATTTT.

The chain uses TRBV5-1 and TRBJ1-4; D is uncertain. The CDR3 runs 16 residues. CDR1 and CDR2 from the germline V gene are SGHRS and YFSETQ. Trimming cost V 0 bases and J 0 bases, with 9 bases left between them. The CDR3 loop is CASSLDSIATNEKLFF. The CDR3 nucleotides read TGCGCCAGCAGCTTGGACAGCATTGCAACTAATGAAAAACTGTTTTTT.

This chain connects TRBV5-1 to TRBJ1-2, with 9 bases lining up with TRBD1. The junction had 8 bases not matched to a gene; V was cut back by 0 bases and J by 2 bases. CDR1 and CDR2 (germline): SGHRS, YFSETQ. This CDR3 has 17 amino acids. CDR3 region: CASSLGGGQGPNYGYTF. CDR3 nucleotide sequence: TGCGCCAGCAGCTTGGGGGGAGGACAGGGGCCAAACTATGGCTACACCTTC.

The rearrangement joins TRBV5-6 to TRBJ2-1, with D tentatively TRBD2 (6 bases). The V end was cut by 3 bases, the J end by 0 bases, with 10 bases between. The germline V gene encodes CDR1 SGHDT and CDR2 YYEEEE. The CDR3 is 15 amino acids. The CDR3 loop is CASSSDGGSYNEQFF. CDR3 bases: TGTGCCAGCAGCTCTGACGGGGGCTCCTACAATGAGCAGTTCTTC.

In regard to this clone: At one end the junction does not follow the germline gene, possibly because of a read error. The chain carries TRBV10-3 and TRBJ2-3; 9 bases are shared with TRBD2. Germline V CDR1 and CDR2: ENHRY, SYGVKD. This CDR3 contains 16 residues. The chain's CDR3 is CAITEASGVSTDTQYF. For the CDR3, the DNA is TGTGCCATCACTGAGGCTAGCGGGGTAAGCACAGATACGCAGTATTTT.

The CDR3, as DNA: TGTGCCAGCAGTGAAATCGGTAAAAACATTCAGTACTTC. Amino acids: CASSEIGKNIQYF. The chain uses TRBV6-4 and TRBJ2-4; no clear D. CDR3 length: 13 amino acids. Trimming stripped 3 bases from V and 4 bases from J, with 7 bases between. From germline, CDR1 is MRHNA and CDR2 SNTAGT.

The V gene is TRBV10-3, the J gene TRBJ1-5; the D gene is possibly TRBD1 (6 bases). This CDR3 spans 16 amino acids. Germline V gene data show CDR1 as ENHRY and CDR2 as SYGVKD. The V and J ends lost 4 bases and 4 bases respectively, with 17 bases between them. The CDR3, as DNA: TGTGCCATCAGTGGAACATGGGGGGCAGGGAATCAGCCCCAGCATTTT. Its protein product is CAISGTWGAGNQPQHF.

The chain has TRBV21-1 and TRBJ2-3; the D call TRBD1 from the table was never checked on the DNA. TRBV21-1 is a listed pseudogene. This CDR3 has 17 residues. CDR3 in amino acids: CASSKVGRGRINWAQYF. The CDR3 nucleotides read TGTGCCAGCAGCAAAGTAGGAAGGGGGCGAATCAATTGGGCGCAGTATTTT.

The sample holds one count of this clone. The chain carries TRBV27 and TRBJ2-3, with 9 bases aligning to TRBD2. V trimming: 9 bases; J trimming: 5 bases; junction bases outside the gene matches: 6. CDR1 is MNHEY and CDR2 is SMNVEV in the germline V gene (reference sequence). The CDR3 is 13 residues long. The CDR3 nucleotides are TGTGCCAGGATTGAGCGGGAGGAAGATACGCAGTATTTT. It translates to CARIEREEDTQYF.

V usage is TRBV29-1 and J usage is TRBJ2-1; 9 bases match TRBD2. CDR3 size: 14 residues. Looked up from germline, CDR1 is SQVTM and CDR2 is ANQGSEA. With 3 bases clipped from V and 5 bases from J, the junction kept 5 bases outside the gene matches. CDR3 sequence (DNA): TGCAGCGTTGAGGGGGGACTAGCAGACAATGAGCAGTTCTTC. This codes for CSVEGGLADNEQFF.

The V and J genes are TRBV7-2 and TRBJ2-5; D unresolved. Germline lookup yields CDR1 SGHTA and CDR2 FQGNSA. CDR3 length: 11 residues. The ends were cut back, 2 bases at V and 7 bases at J, with 5 bases in the middle. CDR3 DNA: TGTGCCAGCAGCTTAAGAGGGACCCAGTACTTC. It translates to CASSLRGTQYF.

A word on this clone: This sample includes further DNA sequences coding for the same CDR3. V usage is TRBV5-1 and J usage is TRBJ1-3; D is unresolved. The germline V gene has CDR1 SGHRS and CDR2 YFSETQ. V dropped 5 bases and J dropped 0 bases, with 6 bases sitting between them. The CDR3 contains 13 residues. CDR3 sequence (DNA): TGCGCCAGCAGAACAGACTCTGGAAACACCATATATTTT. It is translated as CASRTDSGNTIYF.

The chain is built from TRBV11-2 and TRBJ2-5, with D perhaps TRBD2 (6 bases). The CDR3 sequence is 13 residues long. Trimming took 5 bases from V and 3 from J, leaving 10 bases between them. Germline CDR1 reads SGHAT; CDR2 reads FQNNGV. The CDR3 bases are TGTGCCAGCAGCCGGGGGTCTAAAGAGACCCAGTACTTC. Amino acids: CASSRGSKETQYF.

The chain is built from TRBV19 and TRBJ1-4; a possible D gene is TRBD1 (5 bases). The ends were cut back, 4 bases at V and 4 bases at J, with 25 bases in the middle. The CDR3 totals 19 residues. Germline V gives CDR1 LNHDA, CDR2 SQIVND (reference sequence). CDR3 amino acids: CASSTLGRVRGNGNEKLFF. The CDR3 region has the DNA TGTGCCAGTAGTACCCTTGGCAGGGTGAGGGGCAACGGTAATGAAAAACTGTTTTTT.

The chain uses TRBV6-1 and TRBJ1-4, with 8 bases identical to TRBD1. This CDR3 is built from 13 residues. The ends lost 2 bases at V and 7 bases at J; junction bases unmatched: 0. CDR1 MNHNS and CDR2 SASEGT come from the germline V gene. DNA of the CDR3: TGTGCCAGCAGTGAACAGGGGGCTGAAAAACTGTTTTTT. Protein product: CASSEQGAEKLFF.

With respect to this clone: The same CDR3 arises from other DNA sequences in this sample as well. The gene calls are TRBV6-5 and TRBJ1-1; D is uncertain. The CDR3 consists of 12 residues. Germline lookup yields CDR1 MNHEY and CDR2 SVGAGI. The ends were cut back, 4 bases at V and 4 bases at J, with 7 bases in the middle. The DNA of the CDR3 is TGTGCCAGCAGTTCGGGAGGCACTGAAGCTTTCTTT. Encoded protein: CASSSGGTEAFF.

The V call is TRBV27, the J call TRBJ2-7; 9 positions match TRBD2. Germline values: CDR1 MNHEY, CDR2 SMNVEV (reference sequence). The CDR3 covers 16 residues. V shed 6 bases and J 7 bases; nucleotides not matched to a gene: 16. CDR3 sequence (DNA): TGTGCCAGCAGGCCCTCGATCGGCGGGAGGGCAGGAGAGCAGTACTTC. This sequence encodes CASRPSIGGRAGEQYF.

The chain is built from TRBV27 and TRBJ1-2, with D hard to call. The germline V gene has CDR1 MNHEY and CDR2 SMNVEV (reference sequence). V was pared by 4 bases and J by 2 bases, with 17 bases between. CDR3 length: 16 residues. CDR3 amino acids: CASSSPAKDGNYGYTF. The DNA of the CDR3 is TGTGCCAGCAGTTCACCTGCTAAAGACGGAAACTATGGCTACACCTTC.

CDR3 in amino acids: CASSLLSQRTYGYTF. CDR3 in DNA: TGTGCCAGCAGTTTACTGAGCCAAAGGACCTATGGCTACACCTTC. The chain has TRBV28 and TRBJ1-2; D gene ambiguous. Trimming removed 2 bases from V and 4 bases from J, with 14 bases in between. This CDR3 region has 15 residues. Per germline, CDR1 MDHEN and CDR2 SYDVKM.

The chain couples TRBV25-1 to TRBJ1-2, with D possibly matching TRBD1 (6 bases). The length of the CDR3 is 14 residues. Germline assignment: CDR1 MGHDK and CDR2 SYGVNS. V lost 3 bases, J lost 2 bases, and 10 bases lay in between. The DNA of the CDR3 is TGTGCCAGCAGTGACAGGGGTCCGAACTATGGCTACACCTTC. Translation gives CASSDRGPNYGYTF.

The V call is TRBV29-1, the J call TRBJ2-3, with D hard to call. The CDR3 extends over 12 amino acids. Germline lookup yields CDR1 SQVTM and CDR2 ANQGSEA. V lost 7 bases, J lost 6 bases, and 14 bases lay in between. CDR3 bases: TGCAGCGCGAGATACGGCCCCGATACGCAGTATTTT. The encoded protein is CSARYGPDTQYF.

This clone was detected a few times. The chain employs TRBV30 and TRBJ1-1; D remains ambiguous. V lost 3 bases and J lost 6, with 17 bases in between. The CDR3 length is 14 residues. CDR1 is GTSNPN and CDR2 is SVGIG in the germline V gene (reference sequence). The CDR3 loop reads CAWSPHSGMAEAFF. The CDR3 DNA follows: TGTGCCTGGAGCCCCCACTCGGGAATGGCTGAAGCTTTCTTT.

The rearrangement joins TRBV6-5 to TRBJ2-1; D may be TRBD1 (5 bases). The germline CDR1 and CDR2 sequences are MNHEY and SVGAGI. The V gene lost 6 bases and the J gene lost 9 bases, with 21 bases spanning the gap. The CDR3 covers 15 residues. CDR3 loop: CASRPRGWGVSEQFF. The CDR3 region has the DNA TGTGCCAGCAGACCCCGCGGTTGGGGCGTAAGTGAGCAGTTCTTC.

J is TRBJ1-6 and V is TRBV5-6; D gene uncertain. Germline CDR1 reads SGHDT; CDR2 reads YYEEEE. The CDR3 has 14 amino acids. The V end was cut by 5 bases, the J end by 3 bases, with 9 bases between. The CDR3 DNA reads as TGTGCCAGCAGTTTCGAGGGCTATAATTCACCCCTCCACTTT. Encoded protein: CASSFEGYNSPLHF. Full variable domain (remainder filled in from reference TRBV5-6 and TRBJ1-6): DAGVTQSPTHLIKTRGQQVTLRCSPKSGHDTVSWYQQALGQGPQFIFQYYEEEERQRGNFPDRFSGHQFPNYSSELNVNALLLGDSALYLCASSFEGYNSPLHFGNGTRLTVT.

This chain links TRBV5-6 with TRBJ2-3, with D unresolved. V shed 5 bases and J shed 1 base, with 8 bases lying between them. The V gene's germline CDR1 is SGHDT and CDR2 YYEEEE. CDR3 size: 13 residues. The CDR3 reads CASSWEGTDTQYF. CDR3 sequence (DNA): TGTGCCAGCAGTTGGGAAGGCACAGATACGCAGTATTTT.

A few counts support this clone. The gene calls are TRBV30 and TRBJ1-5; no firm D call. Germline V gene sequence: CDR1 GTSNPN, CDR2 SVGIG (reference sequence). V lost 1 base and J lost 5, with 12 bases in between. The CDR3 extends over 14 amino acids. CDR3 loop: CAWSAGLFDQPQHF. The CDR3 DNA reads as TGTGCCTGGAGTGCGGGCCTCTTTGATCAGCCCCAGCATTTT.

The gene calls are TRBV28 and TRBJ2-7; TRBD2 matches at 11 bases. V lost 7 bases and J lost 4; bases outside the gene matches: 6. The CDR3 is 14 residues long. The germline CDR1 and CDR2 sequences are MDHEN and SYDVKM. CDR3 sequence reads: CASNPLAGEYEQYF. The CDR3 DNA follows: TGTGCCAGCAACCCACTAGCGGGAGAGTACGAGCAGTACTTC.

Only one count was recorded for this clone. The rearrangement uses TRBV5-4 and TRBJ2-3; tentatively, D is TRBD1 (5 bases). The CDR3 is 16 amino acids. Germline CDR1 is SGHNT and CDR2 is YYREEE (reference sequence). Trimming removed 0 bases at V and 0 bases at J, with 11 bases between. The CDR3 DNA reads TGTGCCAGCAGCTTGGGACAGATAACTAGCACAGATACGCAGTATTTT. Translated: CASSLGQITSTDTQYF.

The chain combines TRBV6-6 with TRBJ2-7; the D gene is possibly TRBD1 (5 bases). Trimming stripped 4 bases from V and 3 bases from J, with 10 bases between. Germline values: CDR1 MNHNY, CDR2 SVGAGI (reference sequence). CDR3 size: 13 residues. CDR3 amino acids: CASSSGALYEQYF. DNA of the CDR3: TGTGCCAGCAGTTCTGGGGCCCTCTACGAGCAGTACTTC.